This TCR beta chain is from a study of blood T cell repertoires in COVID-19. The wider study: Spain, Italy and the United States supplied samples that represented acute and convalescent COVID-19. T cells, B-cell-depleted T cells, or PBMCs provided the cDNA or gDNA that served as material.

In the original processing: Quantification of nucleated cells was approximated via reference gene primer amplification. Libraries were prepared by immunoSEQ multiplex PCR; TCRdb keeps only in-frame clonotypes and omits some of them. The DNA gave D and trimming, while V, J and clone size come from that table. Of 300,000 to 400,000 clones listed, roughly 89% were seen once; the top ten hold roughly 3.3%. V was pared by 5 bases and J by 0 bases, with 11 bases between. Germline loops: CDR1 LNHNV, CDR2 YYDKDF (reference sequence). This CDR3 region has 16 residues. Source material: peripheral blood. V is TRBV15 and J is TRBJ2-6, with D possibly matching TRBD2 (6 bases). This clonotype originated in a woman in her late teens or twenties who had recovered from COVID-19. The chain's CDR3 is CATSPRGNSGANVLTF. The CDR3, as DNA: TGTGCCACCAGCCCCCGCGGGAACTCTGGGGCCAACGTCCTGACTTTC.